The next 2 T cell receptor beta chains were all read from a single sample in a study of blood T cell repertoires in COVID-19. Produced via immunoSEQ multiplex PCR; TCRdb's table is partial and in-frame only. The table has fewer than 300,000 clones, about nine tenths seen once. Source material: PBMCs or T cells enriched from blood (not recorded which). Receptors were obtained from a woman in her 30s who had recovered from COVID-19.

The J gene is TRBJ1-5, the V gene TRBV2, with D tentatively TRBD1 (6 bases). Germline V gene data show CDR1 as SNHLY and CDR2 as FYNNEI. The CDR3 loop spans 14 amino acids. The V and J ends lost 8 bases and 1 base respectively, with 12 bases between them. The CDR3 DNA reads TGTGCCAGCCAGGGGTTTGGGAGCAATCAGCCCCAGCATTTT. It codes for CASQGFGSNQPQHF.

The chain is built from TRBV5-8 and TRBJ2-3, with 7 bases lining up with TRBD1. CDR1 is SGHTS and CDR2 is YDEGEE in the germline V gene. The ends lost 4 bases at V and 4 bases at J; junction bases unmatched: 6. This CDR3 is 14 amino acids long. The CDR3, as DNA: TGTGCCAGCAGCGTCACAGGGGATTCAGATACGCAGTATTTT. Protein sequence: CASSVTGDSDTQYF.